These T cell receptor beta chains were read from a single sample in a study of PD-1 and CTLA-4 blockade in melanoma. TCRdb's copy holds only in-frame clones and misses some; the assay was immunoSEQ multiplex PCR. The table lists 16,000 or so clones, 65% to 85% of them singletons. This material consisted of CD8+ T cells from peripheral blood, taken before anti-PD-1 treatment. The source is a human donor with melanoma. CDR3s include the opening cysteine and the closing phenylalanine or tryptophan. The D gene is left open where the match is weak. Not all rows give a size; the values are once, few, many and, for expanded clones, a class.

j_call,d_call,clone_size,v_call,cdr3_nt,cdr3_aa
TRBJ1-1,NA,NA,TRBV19,TGTGCCAGTAGTATAGAACGTGGGACACCGAACACTGAAGCTTTCTTT,CASSIERGTPNTEAFF
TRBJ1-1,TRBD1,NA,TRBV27,TGTGCCAGCAGTCACGAATTCAGGGGGTCTGAAGCTTTCTTT,CASSHEFRGSEAFF
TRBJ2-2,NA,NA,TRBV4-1,TGCGCCAGCAGCCAAGGGGGAACCGGGGAGCTGTTTTTT,CASSQGGTGELFF
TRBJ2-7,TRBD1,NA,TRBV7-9,TGTGCCAGCAGCTTATACGAGGGGGCTGGCAACGAGCAGTACTTC,CASSLYEGAGNEQYF
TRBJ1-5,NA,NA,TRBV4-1,TGCGCCAGCAGCCAAGATAAGGGGTTGCTCAATCAGCCCCAGCATTTT,CASSQDKGLLNQPQHF
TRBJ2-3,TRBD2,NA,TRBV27,TGTGCCAGCAGCCCCGCGGGGGGGGAACCCACAGATACGCAGTATTTT,CASSPAGGEPTDTQYF
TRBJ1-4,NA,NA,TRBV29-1,TGCAGCGCCGTGGGGGGGGCACATGAAAAACTGTTTTTT,CSAVGGAHEKLFF
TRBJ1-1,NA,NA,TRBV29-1,TGCAGCGTAGAAAAGCCCGGTGAGGGAGCTTTCTTT,CSVEKPGEGAFF
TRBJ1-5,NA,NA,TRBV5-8,TGTGCCAGCAGCTTGGTAGGACAGACTAATCAGCCCCAGCATTTT,CASSLVGQTNQPQHF
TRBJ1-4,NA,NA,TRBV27,TGTGCCAGCAGGTCGACAGTGGGGGAAAAACTGTTTTTT,CASRSTVGEKLFF
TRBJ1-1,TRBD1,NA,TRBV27,TGTGCCAGCAGTGCCAGGGGGACGGGGTTAGAAGCTTTCTTT,CASSARGTGLEAFF
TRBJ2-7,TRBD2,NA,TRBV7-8,TGTGCCAGCACCTTTAGCGTCGGGACTAGCGGCTACGAGCAGTACTTC,CASTFSVGTSGYEQYF
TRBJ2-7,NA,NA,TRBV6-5,TGTGCCAGCTCCGTAGGGGGAAGATCCCCTTACGAGCAGTACTTC,CASSVGGRSPYEQYF
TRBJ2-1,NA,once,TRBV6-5,TGTGCCAGCAGTTTTGATCGCAATGAGCAGTTCTTC,CASSFDRNEQFF
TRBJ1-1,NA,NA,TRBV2,TGTGCCAGCAGTGAACCCTTAGAGGTATCGGGCACTGAAGCTTTCTTT,CASSEPLEVSGTEAFF
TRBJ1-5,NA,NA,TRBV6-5,TGTGCCAGCAGTTATTCCCAGCCCCAGCATTTT,CASSYSQPQHF
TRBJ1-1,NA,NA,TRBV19,TGTGCCAGTGCCTTTAACACTGAAGCTTTCTTT,CASAFNTEAFF
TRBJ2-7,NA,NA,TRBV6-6,TGTGCCAGCAGTTACTCCTTGGGACCGAGCTACGAGCAGTACTTC,CASSYSLGPSYEQYF
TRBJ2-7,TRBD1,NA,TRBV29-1,TGCAGCGTTGAGGGGAGGACAGGGGGCTCCTACGAGCAGTACTTC,CSVEGRTGGSYEQYF
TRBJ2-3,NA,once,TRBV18,TGTGCCAGCCTATCCAGGGAGGACACAGATACGCAGTATTTT,CASLSREDTDTQYF
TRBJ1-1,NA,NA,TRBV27,TGTGCCAGCAGTTTAATTGGGGGCGGAGGTGAAGCTTTCTTT,CASSLIGGGGEAFF
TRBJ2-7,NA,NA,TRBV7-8,TGTGCCAGCAGCTTAAAAGGGTGGGAGCAGTACTTC,CASSLKGWEQYF
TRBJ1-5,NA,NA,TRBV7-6,TGTGCCAGCAGCTTAATACAGGGAGTAGGTCAGCCCCAGCATTTT,CASSLIQGVGQPQHF
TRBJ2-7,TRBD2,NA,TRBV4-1,TGCGCCAGCAGCCAAGTCCCAGCGGGGGGGTTCTACGAGCAGTACTTC,CASSQVPAGGFYEQYF
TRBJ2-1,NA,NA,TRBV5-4,TGTGCCAGCAGCTTGGAATCCTACAATGAGCAGTTCTTC,CASSLESYNEQFF
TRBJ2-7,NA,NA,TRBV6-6,TGTGCCAGCAGAGGCGCGGGAAGGAGGCGGCCCTACGAGCAGTACTTC,CASRGAGRRRPYEQYF
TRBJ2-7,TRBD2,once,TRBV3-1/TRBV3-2,TGTGCCAGCAGCCAAGTTTCCGGGACTAACTCCTACGAGCAGTACTTC,CASSQVSGTNSYEQYF
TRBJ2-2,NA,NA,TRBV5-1,TGCGCCAGCAGCGGAGTTTCCGGGGAGCTGTTTTTT,CASSGVSGELFF